These 16 T cell receptor beta chains came from one sample sequenced in a study of blood T cells in healthy people across ages. Through a sample-barcoded 5' primer and a J-beta primer mix, a second PCR was run for roughly 6 to 12 cycles. One entry per CDR3 protein, called by TCRdb with MiXCR from the 5' RACE reads. The sample lists around 800,000 distinct CDR3 sequences; about 53% were seen once. Material for sequencing was blood. The receptors derive from a man older than 75 in good health.

The CDR3 DNA reads TGTGCCAGCAGCTTAGGTAGCAGCGCAGCCCAGTACTTC. Translated, it gives CASSLGSSAAQYF. The gene calls are TRBV11-3 and TRBJ2-7; no clear D. CDR3 length: 13 residues. Trimming stripped 1 base from V and 10 bases from J, with 14 bases between. Germline loops: CDR1 SGHNT, CDR2 YENEEA.

This chain joins TRBV20-1 and TRBJ1-5; D gene ambiguous. Germline CDR1 is DFQATT and CDR2 is SNEGSKA (reference sequence). CDR3 size: 18 residues. The V and J ends lost 0 bases and 0 bases respectively, with 18 bases between them. This chain's CDR3 is CSARDFRGQKDSNQPQHF. CDR3 DNA sequence: TGCAGTGCTAGAGATTTCCGAGGGCAAAAAGATAGCAATCAGCCCCAGCATTTT.

The J gene is TRBJ2-1, the V gene TRBV6-1, with TRBD2 matching over 8 bases. The J segment lost 9 bases and the V segment lost 0 bases, leaving 13 bases of the junction unmatched. There are 17 residues in the CDR3. Looked up from germline, CDR1 is MNHNS and CDR2 is SASEGT. The CDR3 protein is CASSEAPGSGSLSEQFF. In DNA form, the CDR3 reads TGTGCCAGCAGTGAAGCGCCCGGGAGCGGGAGTTTGAGTGAGCAGTTCTTC.

This clonotype was recorded a few times. The CDR3 DNA reads as TGTGCCAGCAGTCCTAACCAGGCTAGCGCCGCAGACAATGAGCAGTTCTTC. Amino acids: CASSPNQASAADNEQFF. The rearrangement links TRBV6-1 to TRBJ2-1; TRBD2 is a possible D gene (6 bases). Germline CDR1 and CDR2: MNHNS and SASEGT. The V end was cut by 5 bases, the J end by 5 bases, with 22 bases between. The CDR3 covers 17 residues.

As regards this clonotype: Since no conserved phenylalanine or tryptophan closes the CDR3, a read error is the likely cause. V and J are TRBV12-3 or TRBV12-4 and TRBJ2-3; D gene uncertain. The germline V and J ends were trimmed by 7 bases and 0 bases, with 11 bases remaining between them. This CDR3 is 14 amino acids long. CDR3 in DNA: TGTGCCAGCATTTTGACACCGAGCACAGATACGCAGTATTCT. The encoded protein is CASILTPSTDTQYS.

About this clonotype itself: An end of the junction differs from the germline gene, which may be a read error. The chain recombines TRBV28 with TRBJ2-5; TRBD2 matches 10 bases. This CDR3 contains 15 residues. CDR1 and CDR2 from the germline V gene are MDHEN and SYDVKM. The CDR3 bases are TGTGTCAGCAGTCCCTCACTAGCGGGGCAAGAGACCCAGTACTTC. This gives the protein CVSSPSLAGQETQYF.

This clonotype was observed at least ten times. This chain uses TRBV29-1 with TRBJ2-1; D unresolved. V lost 0 bases and J 5 bases, leaving 8 bases between the germline ends. CDR1 and CDR2 (germline): SQVTM, ANQGSEA. CDR3 length equals 13 residues. CDR3: CSVEESWNNEQFF. CDR3 nucleotide sequence: TGCAGCGTTGAAGAATCATGGAACAATGAGCAGTTCTTC.

V usage is TRBV2 and J usage is TRBJ2-3, with TRBD2 matching over 12 bases. Losses at the gene ends were 6 bases for V and 6 bases for J; bases not matched to a gene: 7. Looked up from germline, CDR1 is SNHLY and CDR2 is FYNNEI. There are 15 residues in the CDR3. DNA for the CDR3: TGTGCCAGCAGAGAGACTAGCGGGGGCGGGGATACGCAGTATTTT. It is translated as CASRETSGGGDTQYF.

This chain joins TRBV20-1 and TRBJ2-1, with D unclear. The germline V gene has CDR1 DFQATT and CDR2 SNEGSKA (reference sequence). The CDR3 is made up of 15 amino acids. V lost 5 bases, J lost 8 bases, and 22 bases lay in between. Here the CDR3 DNA reads TGCAGTGCTGGCCCCCTAGGCGTAGTCCGGGATGAGCAGTTCTTC. The encoded protein is CSAGPLGVVRDEQFF.

The rearrangement links TRBV4-2 to TRBJ2-1; either TRBD1 or TRBD2 may supply D (5 bases each). V was cut by 5 bases and J by 7 bases, with 18 bases left in between. Germline V lookup: CDR1 LGHNA, CDR2 YNFKEQ. The CDR3 has 15 amino acids. The CDR3 protein is CASSSRDQVNNEQFF. CDR3 in DNA: TGTGCCAGCAGCTCCCGGGACCAAGTGAATAATGAGCAGTTCTTC.

This clonotype was found once. The gene calls are TRBV7-8 and TRBJ2-7; 16 bases line up with TRBD2. Per the germline V gene, CDR1 is SGHVS and CDR2 is FQNEAQ. The CDR3 loop spans 19 amino acids. Trimming at V came to 0 bases and at J to 1 base, leaving 6 bases not matched to a gene. DNA of the CDR3: TGTGCCAGCAGCTTAGCGATGGGACTAGCGGGAGGGACGTCCTACGAGCAGTACTTC. This encodes CASSLAMGLAGGTSYEQYF.

The chain is built from TRBV6-2 or TRBV6-3 and TRBJ2-7, with D hard to call. The CDR3 covers 12 residues. Germline lookup yields CDR1 MNHEY and CDR2 SVGEGT. Deletions cut 9 bases from V and 3 bases from J, with 12 bases between. This CDR3 reads CASERVGYEQYF. CDR3 nucleotides: TGTGCCAGTGAACGGGTGGGCTACGAGCAGTACTTC.

This clonotype has more than one count but fewer than ten. V and J are TRBV7-2 and TRBJ1-2; 8 bases are a match to TRBD1. The V gene's germline CDR1 is SGHTA and CDR2 FQGNSA. This CDR3 region has 13 residues. V lost 2 bases and J lost 6; bases outside the gene matches: 2. CDR3: CASSLRQGNGYTF. The CDR3 region has the DNA TGTGCCAGCAGCTTACGACAGGGGAATGGCTACACCTTC.

This clonotype was seen more than once but under ten times. This chain connects TRBV5-5 to TRBJ2-6; D is uncertain. The V end was cut by 2 bases, the J end by 0 bases, with 6 bases between. This CDR3 is built from 15 residues. Germline lookup yields CDR1 SGHKS and CDR2 YYEKEE (reference sequence). CDR3 protein: CASSFFGSGANVLTF. The CDR3 nucleotides are TGTGCCAGCAGCTTCTTTGGCTCTGGGGCCAACGTCCTGACTTTC. Together with reference TRBV5-5 and TRBJ2-6, the CDR3 gives the full variable domain: DAGVTQSPTHLIKTRGQQVTLRCSPISGHKSVSWYQQVLGQGPQFIFQYYEKEERGRGNFPDRFSARQFPNYSSELNVNALLLGDSALYLCASSFFGSGANVLTFGAGSRLTVL.

The chain has TRBV5-1 and TRBJ2-1, with 7 positions matching TRBD1. The CDR3 totals 18 residues. Germline values: CDR1 SGHRS, CDR2 YFSETQ. The V segment lost 5 bases and the J segment 4 bases; nucleotides outside the gene matches: 18. The CDR3 loop is CASRLLLNSDRRYNEQFF. CDR3 nucleotides: TGCGCCAGCAGGTTGTTACTCAACTCGGACAGGCGGTACAATGAGCAGTTCTTC.

The chain couples TRBV9 to TRBJ2-5; D is possibly TRBD2 (6 bases). With 0 bases removed from V and 2 bases from J, the gap between germline ends came to 8 bases. The CDR3 has 14 amino acids. Per the germline V gene, CDR1 is SGDLS and CDR2 is YYNGEE. CDR3 region: CASSVEAGQETQYF. The CDR3 nucleotides read TGTGCCAGCAGCGTAGAGGCGGGGCAAGAGACCCAGTACTTC.